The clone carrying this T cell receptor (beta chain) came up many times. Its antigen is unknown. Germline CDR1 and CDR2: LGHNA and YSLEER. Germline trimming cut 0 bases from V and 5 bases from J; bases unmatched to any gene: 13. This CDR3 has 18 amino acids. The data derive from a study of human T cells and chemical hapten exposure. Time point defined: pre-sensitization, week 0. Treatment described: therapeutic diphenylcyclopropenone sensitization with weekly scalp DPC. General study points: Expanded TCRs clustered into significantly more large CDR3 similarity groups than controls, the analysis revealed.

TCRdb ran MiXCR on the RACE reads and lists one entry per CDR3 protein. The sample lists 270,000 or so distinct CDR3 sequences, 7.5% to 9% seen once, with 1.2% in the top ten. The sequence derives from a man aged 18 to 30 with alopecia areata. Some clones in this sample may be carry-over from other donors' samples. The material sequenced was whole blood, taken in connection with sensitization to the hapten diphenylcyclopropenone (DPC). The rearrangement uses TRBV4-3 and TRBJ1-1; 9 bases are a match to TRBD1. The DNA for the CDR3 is TGCGCCAGCAGCCAAGAAATATCTACAGGGGGCAGGGGGACTGAAGCTTTCTTT. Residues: CASSQEISTGGRGTEAFF.